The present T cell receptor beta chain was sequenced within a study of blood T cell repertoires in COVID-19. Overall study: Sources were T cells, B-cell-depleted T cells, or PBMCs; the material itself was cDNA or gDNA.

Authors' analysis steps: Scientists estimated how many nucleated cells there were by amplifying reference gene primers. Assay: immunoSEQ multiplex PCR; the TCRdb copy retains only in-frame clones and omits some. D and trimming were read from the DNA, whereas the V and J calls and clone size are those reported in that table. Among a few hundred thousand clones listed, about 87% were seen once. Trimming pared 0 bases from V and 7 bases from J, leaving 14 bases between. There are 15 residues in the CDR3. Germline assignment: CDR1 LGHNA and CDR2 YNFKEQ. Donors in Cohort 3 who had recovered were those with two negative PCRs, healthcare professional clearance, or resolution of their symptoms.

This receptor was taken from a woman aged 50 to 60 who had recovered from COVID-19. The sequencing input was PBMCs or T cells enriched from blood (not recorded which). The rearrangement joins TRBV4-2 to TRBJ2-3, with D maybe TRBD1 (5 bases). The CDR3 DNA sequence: TGTGCCAGCAGCCAAGATTTTGGTGGGGCAAATACGCAGTATTTT. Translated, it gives CASSQDFGGANTQYF.